These T cell receptor beta chains were read from a single sample in a study of early T cells in non-severe SARS-CoV-2 infection. Using its own MiXCR run on the 5' RACE reads, TCRdb lists one record per CDR3 protein. Counted here are some 40,000 distinct CDR3 sequences, about 8% occurring once; the ten biggest clones make up 9.5% to 15%. The sample consisted of whole blood, taken at baseline. The source is an adult who was a healthcare worker with PCR-confirmed SARS-CoV-2 infection or an uninfected control (not recorded which). Both conserved end residues are part of each CDR3. The D gene is left open where the match is weak. Clone size appears in some rows only: once, few, many, or a class for an expanded clone.

v_call	clone_size	d_call	j_call	cdr3_nt	cdr3_aa
TRBV20-1	.	.	TRBJ2-1	TGCAGTGCAGGATTCCGCTCCTACAATGAGCAGTTCTTC	CSAGFRSYNEQFF
TRBV3-1	few	.	TRBJ1-3	TGTGCCAGCAGCCTCTATGGGGAACTCTCTGGAAACACCATATATTTT	CASSLYGELSGNTIYF
TRBV7-2	many	.	TRBJ2-5	TGTGCCAGCAGCCCCCAGTTGGGCAGGCAAGAGACCCAGTACTTC	CASSPQLGRQETQYF
TRBV7-2	.	.	TRBJ2-1	TGTGCCAGCAGCTTAGCTGGCGGGGCGGGATACAATGAGCAGTTCTTC	CASSLAGGAGYNEQFF
TRBV5-1	.	TRBD1	TRBJ1-1	TGCGCCAGCAGCTTTCTGGGACAGCCTAAGGCACGGACAATACGCCCTGAAGCTTTCTTC	CASSFLGQPKARTIRPEAFF
TRBV3-1	many	.	TRBJ2-1	TGTGCCAGCAGCCAAGTAGTGGGAGGCAATGAGCAGTTCTTC	CASSQVVGGNEQFF
TRBV11-2	few	.	TRBJ2-7	TGTGCCAGCAGCCCGCCTCCAACCTACGAGCAGTACTTC	CASSPPPTYEQYF
TRBV4-2	.	.	TRBJ2-1	TGTGCCAGCAGCCAAGATGTGGGGGGGCCTCATAGTGAGCAGTTCTTC	CASSQDVGGPHSEQFF
TRBV5-6	.	TRBD2	TRBJ2-1	TGTGCCAGCAGCGGAATAGCGGGGGGGCTCCTTGAGCAGTTCTTC	CASSGIAGGLLEQFF
TRBV3-1	few	.	TRBJ2-2	TGTGCCAGCAGCCAAGTACCTCAGTGGAACACCGGGGAGCTGTTTTTT	CASSQVPQWNTGELFF
TRBV2	many	TRBD1	TRBJ2-7	TGTGCCAGCAGTGAGGGACAGGGGCCACACGAGCAGTACTTC	CASSEGQGPHEQYF
TRBV7-9	few	.	TRBJ1-1	TGTGCCAGCAGCTTACCCGGAGTCACTGAAGCTTTCTTT	CASSLPGVTEAFF
TRBV11-3	few	TRBD1	TRBJ2-3	TGTGCCAGCAGCTCCGGGGACAGGGGGCAAGATACGCAGTATTTT	CASSSGDRGQDTQYF
TRBV7-6	many	.	TRBJ2-7	TGTGCCAGCAGCTTAGCCCAGGGCCACAGCTCCTACGAGCAGTACTTC	CASSLAQGHSSYEQYF
TRBV7-9	many	.	TRBJ1-2	TGTGCCAGCAGCTTAGTTGCGGATAACTATGGCTACACCTTC	CASSLVADNYGYTF
TRBV6-1	many	.	TRBJ1-2	TGTGCCAGCAGTGAGGTAGAATTCTATGGCTACACCTTC	CASSEVEFYGYTF
TRBV28	once	.	TRBJ1-4	TGTGCCAGCAGTGGGGCCGGGGGGAATGAAAAACTGTTTTTT	CASSGAGGNEKLFF
TRBV4-2	.	.	TRBJ2-3	TGTGCCAGCAGCCAAGAAGGAGGGCCAGGGTATACGCAGTATTTT	CASSQEGGPGYTQYF
TRBV7-3	many	TRBD1	TRBJ2-4	TGTGCCAGCAGCTACCATCCACTAGACAGGGTCCGGCTGGCCAAAAACATTCAGTACTTC	CASSYHPLDRVRLAKNIQYF
TRBV7-6	.	.	TRBJ1-1	TGTGCCAGCAGCTCCGAAGGGGGGAGCGAAGCTTTCTTT	CASSSEGGSEAFF
TRBV5-5	many	.	TRBJ1-2	TGTGCCAGCAGCATGGGGTCACAGGTTCCCTATGGCTACACCTTC	CASSMGSQVPYGYTF
TRBV18	few	TRBD1	TRBJ2-1	TGTGCCAGCTCACCACAACAGGGGAGTAATGAGCAGTTCTTC	CASSPQQGSNEQFF
TRBV12-3/TRBV12-4	few	TRBD1	TRBJ2-7	TGTGCCAGCAGTTTCGGCGGACAGGGCTACGAGCAGTACTTC	CASSFGGQGYEQYF
TRBV7-3	.	TRBD2	TRBJ2-1	TGTGCCAGCAGCCCCCATGCTAGCGGGGGCCTGGTTTCCCACAATGAGCAGTTCTTC	CASSPHASGGLVSHNEQFF
TRBV6-1	many	.	TRBJ1-2	TGTGCCAGCCGTGATGGAGGGGACTGGGGCTATGGCTACACCTTC	CASRDGGDWGYGYTF
TRBV4-1	few	TRBD1	TRBJ2-1	TGCGCCAGCAGCCAAGGACCCCCTGGGACAGGGGTCTCCTACAATGAGCAGTTCTTC	CASSQGPPGTGVSYNEQFF
TRBV6-6	many	.	TRBJ1-6	TGTGCCAGCAGGGGGTTTAATAATTCACCCCTCCACTTT	CASRGFNNSPLHF
TRBV11-2	few	.	TRBJ2-1	TGTGCCAGCAGCTTGGCGCCGGACTCTGAGCAGTTCTTC	CASSLAPDSEQFF
TRBV6-2/TRBV6-3	few	.	TRBJ2-2	TGTGCCAGCAGTGAGGGGCGGCGACACACCGGGGAGCTGTTTTTT	CASSEGRRHTGELFF
TRBV3-1	.	.	TRBJ1-2	TGTGCCAGCAGCCCTCCGGGACACCTCCACTATGGCTACACCTTC	CASSPPGHLHYGYTF
TRBV12-3/TRBV12-4	.	TRBD1	TRBJ2-2	TGTGCCAGCAGTTTACAGGGGGAGAACACCGGGGAGCTGTTTTTT	CASSLQGENTGELFF
TRBV20-1	many	.	TRBJ2-7	TGCAGTGCTAGAGATCCCCGACAGGATCCGCTAGCCTACGAGCAGTACTTC	CSARDPRQDPLAYEQYF
TRBV9	many	.	TRBJ2-2	TGTGCCAGCAGCGGGGACTACACCGGGGAGCTGTTTTTT	CASSGDYTGELFF
TRBV18	.	.	TRBJ2-7	TGTGCCAGCTCACCAGGCCAGGGGGGCGAGCAGTACTTC	CASSPGQGGEQYF
TRBV10-2	many	.	TRBJ2-3	TGCGCCAGCAGTGAGTCTTTTTGGGGATCGCTTACGCAGTATTTT	CASSESFWGSLTQYF
TRBV15	few	TRBD1	TRBJ1-6	TGTGCCACCAGCAGGGAGGGGGCCCAAAATTCACCCCTCCACTTT	CATSREGAQNSPLHF
TRBV15	few	.	TRBJ2-7	TGTGCCACCAGCAAAGAATTGGGCGAGCAGTACTTC	CATSKELGEQYF
TRBV6-5	.	TRBD2	TRBJ2-3	TGTGCCAGCACTCCCAGCGGGGGTTCGGTAGATACGCAGTATTTT	CASTPSGGSVDTQYF
TRBV18	many	.	TRBJ2-7	TGTGCCAGCTCACCGGTCCACTCCTACGAGCAGTACTTC	CASSPVHSYEQYF
TRBV4-3	few	.	TRBJ2-7	TGCGCCAGCAGCCAAGATAAGGGCCTCCACGAGCAGTACTTC	CASSQDKGLHEQYF
TRBV6-5	many	.	TRBJ2-7	TGTGCCAGCAGCCCGGGCCACCGGGACAACTCCTACGAGCAGTACTTC	CASSPGHRDNSYEQYF
TRBV7-2	.	TRBD1	TRBJ1-1	TGTGCCAGCAGTTTCGACAGGGACACTGAAGCTTTCTTT	CASSFDRDTEAFF
TRBV5-4	.	.	TRBJ1-1	TGTGCCAGCAGCTTAATGGTATCTGAGAACACTGAAGCTTTCTTT	CASSLMVSENTEAFF
TRBV28	many	.	TRBJ2-7	TGTGCCAGCAGCCGAAGGGCCTACGAGCAGTACTTC	CASSRRAYEQYF
TRBV30	.	TRBD1	TRBJ1-6	TGTGCCTGGAGCCCAGGGGGCGGTTCACCCCTCCACTTT	CAWSPGGGSPLHF
TRBV4-2	.	TRBD2	TRBJ2-5	TGTGCCAGCAGCCAAACCGCTCTTTTAGCGGGGGCGGAGACCCAGTACTTC	CASSQTALLAGAETQYF
TRBV7-7	many	.	TRBJ1-1	TGTGCTAGCAGCCCGCCGCGTCTCGTCCCTCAGGGTTCCTTACCGAAGAAGAACACTGAAGCTTTCTTT	CASSPPRLVPQGSLPKKNTEAFF
TRBV7-6	few	TRBD1	TRBJ1-3	TGTGCCAGCAGCTCGGCAGGGGGAGCGTACACCATATATTTT	CASSSAGGAYTIYF
TRBV20-1	many	.	TRBJ1-1	TGCAGTGCTATTCTCGGGGGCCACACTGAAGCTTTCTTT	CSAILGGHTEAFF
TRBV19	.	.	TRBJ1-2	TGTGCCAGTAGTAGGGGCCTCAACTATGGCTACACCTTC	CASSRGLNYGYTF
TRBV7-6	many	TRBD2	TRBJ2-5	TGTGCCAGCAGCTTAAGCGGGACTACTCAAGAGACCCAGTACTTC	CASSLSGTTQETQYF
TRBV20-1	.	.	TRBJ1-1	TGCAGTGCCCCGACAGGTAGCGGGAGCTCTGAAGCTTTCTTT	CSAPTGSGSSEAFF
TRBV30	.	.	TRBJ2-7	TGTGCCTGGAGTTTCTCAGGACCCGAGCAGTACTTC	CAWSFSGPEQYF
TRBV7-6	many	TRBD2	TRBJ2-1	TGTGCCAGCAGCTCTGGGCGGGGGATTAACAATGAGCAGTTCTTC	CASSSGRGINNEQFF
TRBV5-1	few	TRBD1	TRBJ2-1	TGCGCCAGCAGCTGGGTGGGGCAGGGGGCCTCCAATGAGCAGTTCTTC	CASSWVGQGASNEQFF
TRBV27	.	.	TRBJ2-2	TGTGCCAGCAGTTTAGTGACACCCAACACCGGGGAGCTGTTTTTT	CASSLVTPNTGELFF